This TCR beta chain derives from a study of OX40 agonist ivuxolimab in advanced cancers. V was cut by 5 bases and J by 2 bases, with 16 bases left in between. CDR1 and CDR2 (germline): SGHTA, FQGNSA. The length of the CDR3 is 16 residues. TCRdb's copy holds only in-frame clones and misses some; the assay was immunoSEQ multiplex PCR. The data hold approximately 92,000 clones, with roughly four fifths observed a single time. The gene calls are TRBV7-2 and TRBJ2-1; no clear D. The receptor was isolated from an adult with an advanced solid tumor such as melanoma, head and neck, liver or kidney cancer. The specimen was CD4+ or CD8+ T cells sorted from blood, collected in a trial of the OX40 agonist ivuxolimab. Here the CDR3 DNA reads TGTGCCAGCAGCCCCTGGATCGACGTGACCTACAATGAGCAGTTCTTC. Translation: CASSPWIDVTYNEQFF.